Listed below are T cell receptor beta chains from one sample, sequenced in a study of early T cells in non-severe SARS-CoV-2 infection. MiXCR, run by TCRdb on the 5' RACE reads, gives a single entry per CDR3 protein. This sample has about 69,000 distinct CDR3 sequences, with about 10% found just once. The specimen was whole blood. These receptors all stem from an adult who was a healthcare worker with PCR-confirmed SARS-CoV-2 infection or an uninfected control (not recorded which). CDR3s include the opening cysteine and the closing phenylalanine or tryptophan. Fields, in order: J gene, D gene, V gene, clone size, CDR3 protein, CDR3 DNA. The D gene is left open where the match is weak. Part of the rows lack a size; the others show once, few, many or a class for expanded clones.

>TRBJ2-2|.|TRBV7-2|.
CASSLNRVGAGELFF
TGTGCCAGCAGCTTAAACAGGGTTGGAGCCGGGGAGCTGTTTTTT
>TRBJ2-2|TRBD2|TRBV11-2|many
CASSRLAGKTGELFF
TGTGCCAGCAGTCGCCTAGCGGGGAAAACCGGGGAGCTGTTTTTT
>TRBJ2-1|TRBD2|TRBV3-1|many
CASSQVPSGILGEQFF
TGTGCCAGCAGCCAAGTTCCCAGCGGGATTTTAGGTGAGCAGTTCTTC
>TRBJ2-7|TRBD2|TRBV20-1|few
CSATGTSGTEQYF
TGCAGTGCTACCGGGACTAGCGGGACCGAGCAGTACTTC
>TRBJ2-7|TRBD2|TRBV30|many
CAWRASGGSEQYF
TGTGCCTGGAGAGCTAGCGGGGGATCCGAGCAGTACTTC
>TRBJ2-7|.|TRBV20-1|.
CSARDPVSYEQYF
TGCAGTGCTAGAGATCCGGTCTCCTACGAGCAGTACTTC
>TRBJ2-4|.|TRBV7-2|many
CASSLGLPPGDIQYF
TGTGCCAGCAGCTTAGGGCTACCCCCGGGTGACATTCAGTACTTC
>TRBJ2-6|.|TRBV6-2/TRBV6-3|many
CASSYWAGGANVLTF
TGTGCCAGCAGTTACTGGGCAGGTGGGGCCAACGTCCTGACTTTC
>TRBJ2-3|TRBD2|TRBV7-3|many
CASSERGASTDTQYF
TGTGCCAGCAGCGAGCGGGGGGCTAGCACAGATACGCAGTATTTT
>TRBJ2-3|TRBD2|TRBV3-1|many
CASSQDLVAGVADTQYF
TGTGCCAGCAGCCAAGATCTGGTAGCGGGAGTTGCAGATACGCAGTATTTT
>TRBJ2-3|TRBD2|TRBV4-1|many
CASSQKGLEDTQYF
TGCGCCAGCAGCCAAAAGGGACTAGAAGATACGCAGTATTTT
>TRBJ2-3|TRBD1|TRBV7-3|.
CASSSGQAKDTQYF
TGTGCCAGCAGCTCGGGACAGGCAAAAGATACGCAGTATTTT
>TRBJ2-1|TRBD1|TRBV24-1|.
CATSDSGTGGNEQFF
TGTGCCACCAGTGATTCGGGGACAGGGGGTAATGAGCAGTTCTTC
>TRBJ2-1|.|TRBV10-3|few
CAIKPTRDNNEQFF
TGTGCCATCAAACCTACTCGAGATAACAATGAGCAGTTCTTC
>TRBJ2-3|.|TRBV18|once
CASSPDVGRRGSHTQYF
TGTGCCAGCTCACCGGATGTAGGTCGGCGGGGCTCGCATACGCAGTATTTT
>TRBJ1-3|.|TRBV20-1|many
CSARGEGDHSGNTIYF
TGCAGTGCTAGAGGGGAGGGCGACCACTCTGGAAACACCATATATTTT
>TRBJ2-7|.|TRBV5-1|many
CASSSGGGASTGEQYF
TGCGCCAGCAGCTCAGGGGGAGGAGCGTCTACGGGCGAGCAGTACTTC
>TRBJ2-1|TRBD2|TRBV6-5|.
CASSPRENPYNEQFF
TGTGCCAGCAGTCCGCGGGAGAACCCCTACAATGAGCAGTTCTTC
>TRBJ2-7|.|TRBV5-5|few
CASSLGQGGTYEQYF
TGTGCCAGCAGCTTGGGGCAGGGGGGCACCTACGAGCAGTACTTC
>TRBJ1-1|TRBD1|TRBV2|.
CASSEAPRGGTEAFF
TGTGCCAGCAGTGAAGCTCCCAGGGGGGGCACTGAAGCTTTCTTT
>TRBJ1-2|.|TRBV5-4|many
CASGFRERSNYGYTF
TGTGCCAGCGGATTTAGAGAGCGGAGTAACTATGGCTACACCTTC
>TRBJ1-1|.|TRBV12-3/TRBV12-4|many
CASSFGENTEAFF
TGTGCCAGCAGTTTCGGGGAGAACACTGAAGCTTTCTTT
>TRBJ1-2|TRBD1|TRBV12-3/TRBV12-4|.
CASSLNRGVSGYTF
TGTGCCAGCAGTTTAAACAGGGGAGTATCGGGCTACACCTTC
>TRBJ1-1|TRBD1|TRBV15|many
CATSRDYAGGYTEAFF
TGTGCCACCAGCAGAGATTACGCAGGGGGCTACACTGAAGCTTTCTTT
>TRBJ2-1|.|TRBV27|medium-sized
CASRKGGTNNEQFF
TGTGCCAGCAGAAAGGGGGGGACGAACAATGAGCAGTTCTTC
>TRBJ2-1|.|TRBV5-8|many
CASRPGYYFNEQFF
TGTGCCAGCAGGCCCGGTTACTACTTCAATGAGCAGTTCTTC